What follows are 9 T cell receptor beta chains derived from one specimen sequenced in a study of CD8 T cells in Susac syndrome. Roughly 0.5 to 1 ug RNA was reverse transcribed with random hexamers. TCRdb called the immunoSEQ multiplex PCR reads again in MiXCR, with one record for every CDR3 protein. The sample comprises about 140,000 distinct CDR3 sequences, around 95% of which are singletons, and around 0.2% rests with the top ten. Input material: CD8+ T cells from PBMCs. The receptors shown here come from a human donor with Susac syndrome.

The rearrangement joins TRBV13 to TRBJ2-7; D remains ambiguous. The ends were cut back, 1 base at V and 4 bases at J, with 14 bases in the middle. This CDR3 has 15 residues. In germline, CDR1 is PRHDT, CDR2 FYEKMQ (reference sequence). The CDR3 loop reads CASSLADGEPYEQYF. The CDR3 DNA reads TGTGCCAGCAGCTTAGCTGATGGAGAGCCATACGAGCAGTACTTC. Drawing the rest from reference TRBV13 and TRBJ2-7, the complete variable domain is AAGVIQSPRHLIKEKRETATLKCYPIPRHDTVYWYQQGPGQDPQFLISFYEKMQSDKGSIPDRFSAQQFSDYHSELNMSSLELGDSALYFCASSLADGEPYEQYFGPGTRLTVT.

This chain links TRBV2 with TRBJ1-2, with 12 bases lining up with TRBD1. The V gene end was trimmed by 5 bases and the J gene end by 6 bases; junction bases not matched to a gene: 4. The germline V gene encodes CDR1 SNHLY and CDR2 FYNNEI. The CDR3 is 14 amino acids. The CDR3 spells CASSRRDRGHGYTF. The CDR3 region has the DNA TGTGCCAGCAGTCGCCGGGACAGGGGGCATGGCTACACCTTC.

CDR3 sequence: CASSSGLDNEQFF. CDR3 in DNA: TGTGCCAGCAGTTCCGGGTTAGACAATGAGCAGTTCTTC. The chain couples TRBV28 to TRBJ2-1; D is ambiguous. V shed 4 bases and J shed 5 bases, with 9 bases lying between them. The CDR3 runs to 13 residues. The germline V gene has CDR1 MDHEN and CDR2 SYDVKM.

V gene TRBV29-1 combines with J gene TRBJ2-1; D is uncertain. The CDR3 totals 10 residues. Germline V gene lookup returns CDR1 SQVTM and CDR2 ANQGSEA. Trimming shortened V by 7 bases and J by 10 bases, and 11 bases separated the two germline ends. The CDR3 reads CSGLLGEQFF. CDR3 coding DNA: TGCAGCGGCCTCCTGGGCGAGCAGTTCTTC.

The sample holds a few counts of this clonotype. The V and J genes are TRBV9 and TRBJ2-2; D might be TRBD2 (5 bases). Germline V lookup: CDR1 SGDLS, CDR2 YYNGEE. This CDR3 has 11 residues. V lost 6 bases, J lost 5 bases, and 5 bases lay in between. The CDR3 DNA sequence: TGTGCCAGCACGGGGACCGGGGAGCTGTTTTTT. Its protein product is CASTGTGELFF. The full variable domain, completed using reference TRBV9 and TRBJ2-2, is DSGVTQTPKHLITATGQRVTLRCSPRSGDLSVYWYQQSLDQGLQFLIQYYNGEERAKGNILERFSAQQFPDLHSELNLSSLELGDSALYFCASTGTGELFFGEGSRLTVL.

The chain links TRBV29-1 to TRBJ2-7; unclear D gene. CDR3 length: 12 residues. Trimming shortened V by 4 bases and J by 2 bases, and 9 bases separated the two germline ends. CDR1 SQVTM and CDR2 ANQGSEA come from the germline V gene. CDR3 sequence reads: CSVGAETYEQYF. The CDR3 bases are TGCAGCGTTGGTGCGGAAACCTACGAGCAGTACTTC.

The chain is built from TRBV7-9 and TRBJ1-1; D is perhaps TRBD1 (6 bases). CDR1 SEHNR and CDR2 FQNEAQ come from the germline V gene (reference sequence). V dropped 5 bases and J dropped 4 bases, with 8 bases sitting between them. This CDR3 has 12 residues. The CDR3 reads CASSGGLTEAFF. The CDR3 DNA reads as TGTGCCAGCAGCGGGGGGCTCACTGAAGCTTTCTTT. The whole variable domain, filled in from reference TRBV7-9 and TRBJ1-1, reads DTGVSQNPRHKITKRGQNVTFRCDPISEHNRLYWYRQTLGQGPEFLTYFQNEAQLEKSRLLSDRFSAERPKGSFSTLEIQRTEQGDSAMYLCASSGGLTEAFFGQGTRLTVV.

V usage is TRBV19 and J usage is TRBJ1-5; D is possibly TRBD1 (5 bases). V lost 5 bases and J 2 bases, leaving 13 bases between the germline ends. Germline V gene sequence: CDR1 LNHDA, CDR2 SQIVND (reference sequence). The CDR3 length is 15 residues. The CDR3 bases are TGTGCCAGTAGTTCAGAGGGGCAGGGCAATCAGCCCCAGCATTTT. Its translation: CASSSEGQGNQPQHF.

The genes are TRBV6-1 and TRBJ2-5; 7 positions agree with TRBD2. V lost 5 bases, J lost 4 bases, and 16 bases stayed unmatched. The CDR3 runs to 17 residues. Per germline, CDR1 MNHNS and CDR2 SASEGT. The CDR3 loop is CASSPWGGSDAVETQYF. In DNA, the CDR3 is TGTGCCAGCAGTCCCTGGGGAGGGAGTGACGCAGTAGAGACCCAGTACTTC.